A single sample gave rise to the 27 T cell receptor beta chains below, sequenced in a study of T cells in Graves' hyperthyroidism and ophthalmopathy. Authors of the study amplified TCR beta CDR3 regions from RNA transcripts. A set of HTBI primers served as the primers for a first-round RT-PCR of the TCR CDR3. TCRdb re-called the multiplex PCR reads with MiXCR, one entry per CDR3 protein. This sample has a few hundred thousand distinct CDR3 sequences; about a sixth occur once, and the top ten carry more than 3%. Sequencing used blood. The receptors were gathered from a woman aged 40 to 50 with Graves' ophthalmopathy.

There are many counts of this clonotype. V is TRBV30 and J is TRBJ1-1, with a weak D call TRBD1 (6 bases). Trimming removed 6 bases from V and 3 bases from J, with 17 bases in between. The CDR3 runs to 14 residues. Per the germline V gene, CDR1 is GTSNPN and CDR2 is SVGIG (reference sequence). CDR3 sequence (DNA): TGTGCCTGTTCCTCAGGGGAATTGGACACTGAAGCTTTCTTT. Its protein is CACSSGELDTEAFF.

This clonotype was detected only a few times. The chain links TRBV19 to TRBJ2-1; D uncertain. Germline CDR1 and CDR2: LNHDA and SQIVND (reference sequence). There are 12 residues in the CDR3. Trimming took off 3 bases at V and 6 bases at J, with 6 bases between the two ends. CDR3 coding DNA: TGTGCCAGTAGTATCCCCAGCAATGAGCAGTTCTTC. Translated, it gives CASSIPSNEQFF.

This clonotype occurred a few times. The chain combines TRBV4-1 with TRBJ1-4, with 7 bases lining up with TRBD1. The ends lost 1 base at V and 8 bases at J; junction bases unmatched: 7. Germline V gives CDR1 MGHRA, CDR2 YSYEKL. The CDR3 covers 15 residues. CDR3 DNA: TGCGCCAGCAGCCAAGGTATACAGGGGATCGAAAAACTGTTTTTT. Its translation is CASSQGIQGIEKLFF.

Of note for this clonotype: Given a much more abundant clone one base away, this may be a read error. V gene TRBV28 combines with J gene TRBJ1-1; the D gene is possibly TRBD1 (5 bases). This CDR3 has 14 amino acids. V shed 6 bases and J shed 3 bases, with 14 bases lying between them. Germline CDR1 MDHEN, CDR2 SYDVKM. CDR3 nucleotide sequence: TGTGCCAGCAGAAAAGGGACGGTGGACACTGAAGCTTTCTTT. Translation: CASRKGTVDTEAFF.

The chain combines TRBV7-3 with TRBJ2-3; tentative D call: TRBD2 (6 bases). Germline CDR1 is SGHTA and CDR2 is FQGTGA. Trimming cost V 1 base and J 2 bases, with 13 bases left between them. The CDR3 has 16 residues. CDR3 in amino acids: CASSLRGGGNTDTQYF. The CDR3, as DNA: TGTGCCAGCAGCTTAAGAGGAGGCGGGAACACAGATACGCAGTATTTT.

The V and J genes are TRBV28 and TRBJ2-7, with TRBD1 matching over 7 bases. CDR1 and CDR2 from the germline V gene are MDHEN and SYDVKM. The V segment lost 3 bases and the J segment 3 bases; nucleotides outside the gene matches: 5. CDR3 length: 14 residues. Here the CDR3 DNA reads TGTGCCAGCAGTTTGGCTGACAGGGACTACGAGCAGTACTTC. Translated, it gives CASSLADRDYEQYF.

Written as DNA, the CDR3 is TGTGCCAGCTGTCAGGGGAACACAGATACGCAGTATTTT. It specifies CASCQGNTDTQYF. This chain links TRBV25-1 with TRBJ2-3; D may be TRBD1 (6 bases). Germline CDR1 reads MGHDK; CDR2 reads SYGVNS. The CDR3 is made up of 13 amino acids. The V gene lost 8 bases and the J gene lost 2 bases, with 11 bases spanning the gap.

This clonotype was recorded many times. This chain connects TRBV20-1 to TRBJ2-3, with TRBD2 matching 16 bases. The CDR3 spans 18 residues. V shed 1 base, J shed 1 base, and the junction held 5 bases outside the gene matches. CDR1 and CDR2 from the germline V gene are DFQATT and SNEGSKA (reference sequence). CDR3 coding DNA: TGCAGTGCTAGAGTTGGGACTAGCGGGAGGGCTGGCACAGATACGCAGTATTTT. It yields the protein CSARVGTSGRAGTDTQYF.

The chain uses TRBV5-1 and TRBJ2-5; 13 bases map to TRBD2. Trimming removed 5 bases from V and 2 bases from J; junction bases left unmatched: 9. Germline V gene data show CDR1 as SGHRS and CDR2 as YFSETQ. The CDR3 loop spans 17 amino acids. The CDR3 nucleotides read TGCGCCAGCAGAAAAGGGACTAGCGGGACCTTTCAAGAGACCCAGTACTTC. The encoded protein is CASRKGTSGTFQETQYF.

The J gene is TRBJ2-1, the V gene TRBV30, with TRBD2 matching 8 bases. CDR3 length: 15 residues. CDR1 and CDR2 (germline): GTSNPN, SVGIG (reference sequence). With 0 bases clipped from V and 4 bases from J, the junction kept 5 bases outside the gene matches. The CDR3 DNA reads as TGTGCCTGGAGTGTAGAACGGGGGGGTTACAATGAGCAGTTCTTC. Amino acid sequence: CAWSVERGGYNEQFF. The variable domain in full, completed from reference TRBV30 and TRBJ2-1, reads SQTIHQWPATLVQPVGSPLSLECTVEGTSNPNLYWYRQAAGRGLQLLFYSVGIGQISSEVPQNLSASRPQDRQFILSSKKLLLSDSGFYLCAWSVERGGYNEQFFGPGTRLTVL.

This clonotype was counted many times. Written as DNA, the CDR3 is TGTGCCAGCAGCTTAATTTCTAGCGCCAACGAGCAGTACTTC. This encodes CASSLISSANEQYF. This chain uses TRBV11-2 with TRBJ2-7; D is possibly TRBD2 (6 bases). Germline lookup yields CDR1 SGHAT and CDR2 FQNNGV. V lost 2 bases and J 5 bases, leaving 13 bases between the germline ends. This CDR3 comprises 14 residues. Full variable domain (remainder filled in from reference TRBV11-2 and TRBJ2-7): EAGVAQSPRYKIIEKRQSVAFWCNPISGHATLYWYQQILGQGPKLLIQFQNNGVVDDSQLPKDRFSAERLKGVDSTLKIQPAKLEDSAVYLCASSLISSANEQYFGPGTRLTVT.

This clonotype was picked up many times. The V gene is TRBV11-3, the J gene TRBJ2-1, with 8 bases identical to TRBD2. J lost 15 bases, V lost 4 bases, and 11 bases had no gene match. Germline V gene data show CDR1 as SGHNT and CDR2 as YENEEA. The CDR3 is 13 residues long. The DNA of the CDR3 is TGTGCCAGCAGCTCTTCCGTAGCGGGACAACCGTTCTTC. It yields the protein CASSSSVAGQPFF. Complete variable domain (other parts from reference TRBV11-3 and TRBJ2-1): EAGVVQSPRYKIIEKKQPVAFWCNPISGHNTLYWYLQNLGQGPELLIRYENEEAVDDSQLPKDRFSAERLKGVDSTLKIQPAELGDSAVYLCASSSSVAGQPFFGPGTRLTVL.

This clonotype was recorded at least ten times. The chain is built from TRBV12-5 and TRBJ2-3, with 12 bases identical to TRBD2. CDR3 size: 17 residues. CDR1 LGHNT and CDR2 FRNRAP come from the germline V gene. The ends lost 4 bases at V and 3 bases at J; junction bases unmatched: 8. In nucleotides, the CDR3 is TGTGCTAGTGGTTCTTCTAGCGGGGGGGTGACGACAGATACGCAGTATTTT. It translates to CASGSSSGGVTTDTQYF.

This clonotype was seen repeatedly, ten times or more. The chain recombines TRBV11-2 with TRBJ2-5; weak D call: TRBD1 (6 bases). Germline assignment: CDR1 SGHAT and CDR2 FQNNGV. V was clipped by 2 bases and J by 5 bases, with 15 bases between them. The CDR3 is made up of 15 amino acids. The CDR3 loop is CASSLRRTAWETQYF. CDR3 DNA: TGTGCCAGCAGCTTACGCCGGACAGCCTGGGAGACCCAGTACTTC.

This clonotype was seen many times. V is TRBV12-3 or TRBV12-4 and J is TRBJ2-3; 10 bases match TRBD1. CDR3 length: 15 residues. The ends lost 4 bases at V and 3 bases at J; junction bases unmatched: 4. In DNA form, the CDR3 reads TGTGCCAGCAGTTCCCGGGGACAGGGGACAGATACGCAGTATTTT. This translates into CASSSRGQGTDTQYF.

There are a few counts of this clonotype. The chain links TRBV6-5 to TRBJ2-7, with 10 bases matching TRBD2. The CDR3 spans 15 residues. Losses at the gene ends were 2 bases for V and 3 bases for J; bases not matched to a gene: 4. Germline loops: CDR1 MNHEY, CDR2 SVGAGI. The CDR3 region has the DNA TGTGCCAGCAGTTACGGAGCGGGAGGGATCTACGAGCAGTACTTC. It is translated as CASSYGAGGIYEQYF.

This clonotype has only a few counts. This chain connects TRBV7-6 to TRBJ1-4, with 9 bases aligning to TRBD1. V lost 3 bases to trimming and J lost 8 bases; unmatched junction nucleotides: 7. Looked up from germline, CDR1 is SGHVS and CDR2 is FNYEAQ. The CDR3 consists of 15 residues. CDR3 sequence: CASSFPQGASEKLFF. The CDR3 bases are TGTGCCAGCAGCTTCCCACAGGGGGCGAGCGAAAAACTGTTTTTT.

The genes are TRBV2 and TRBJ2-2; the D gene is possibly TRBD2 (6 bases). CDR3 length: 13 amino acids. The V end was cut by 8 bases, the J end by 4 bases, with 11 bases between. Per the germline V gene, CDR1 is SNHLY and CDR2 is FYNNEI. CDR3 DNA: TGTGCCAGCGGGACTGGGGCCACCGGGGAGCTGTTTTTT. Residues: CASGTGATGELFF. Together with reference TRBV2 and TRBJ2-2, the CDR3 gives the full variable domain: EPEVTQTPSHQVTQMGQEVILRCVPISNHLYFYWYRQILGQKVEFLVSFYNNEISEKSEIFDDQFSVERPDGSNFTLKIRSTKLEDSAMYFCASGTGATGELFFGEGSRLTVL.

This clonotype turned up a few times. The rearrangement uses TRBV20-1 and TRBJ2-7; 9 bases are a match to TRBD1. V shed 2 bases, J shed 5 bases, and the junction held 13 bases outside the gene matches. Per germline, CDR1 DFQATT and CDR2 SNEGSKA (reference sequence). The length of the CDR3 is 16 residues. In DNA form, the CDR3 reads TGCAGTGCTAGACGACCTACAGGGGGCTCTTCCAACGAGCAGTACTTC. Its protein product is CSARRPTGGSSNEQYF.

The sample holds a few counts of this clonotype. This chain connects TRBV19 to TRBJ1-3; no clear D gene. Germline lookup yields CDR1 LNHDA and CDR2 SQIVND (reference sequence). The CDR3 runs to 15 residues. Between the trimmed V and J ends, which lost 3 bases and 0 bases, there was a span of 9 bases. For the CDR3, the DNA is TGTGCCAGTAGTATGGTGGGGAACTCTGGAAACACCATATATTTT. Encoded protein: CASSMVGNSGNTIYF.

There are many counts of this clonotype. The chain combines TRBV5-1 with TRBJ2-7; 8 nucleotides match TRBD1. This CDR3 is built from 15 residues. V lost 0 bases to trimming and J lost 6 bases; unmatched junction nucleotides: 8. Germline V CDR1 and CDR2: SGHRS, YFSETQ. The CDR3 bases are TGCGCCAGCAGCTTGGTTGACAGGGGCTTAGGCGAGCAGTACTTC. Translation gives CASSLVDRGLGEQYF.

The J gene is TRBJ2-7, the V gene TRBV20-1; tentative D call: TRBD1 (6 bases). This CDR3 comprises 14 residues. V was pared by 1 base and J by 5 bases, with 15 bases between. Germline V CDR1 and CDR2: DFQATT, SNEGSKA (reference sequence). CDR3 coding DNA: TGCAGTGCTAGAGGACAGGTCAAGTATAACGAGCAGTACTTC. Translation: CSARGQVKYNEQYF.

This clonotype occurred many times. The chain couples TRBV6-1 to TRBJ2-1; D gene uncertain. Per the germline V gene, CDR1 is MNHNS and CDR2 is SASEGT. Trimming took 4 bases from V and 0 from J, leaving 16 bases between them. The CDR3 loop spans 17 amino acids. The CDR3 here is CASSAELVDGSYNEQFF. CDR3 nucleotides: TGTGCCAGCAGTGCGGAATTGGTGGACGGCTCCTACAATGAGCAGTTCTTC.

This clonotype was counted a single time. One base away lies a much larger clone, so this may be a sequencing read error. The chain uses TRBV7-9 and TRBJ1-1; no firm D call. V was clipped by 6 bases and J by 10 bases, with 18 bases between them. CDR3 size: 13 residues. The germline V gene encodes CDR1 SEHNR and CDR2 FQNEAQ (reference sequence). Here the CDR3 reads CASSYLGGNVAFF. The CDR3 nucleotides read TGTGCCAGCAGTTACTTGGGAGGGAATGTAGCTTTCTTT.

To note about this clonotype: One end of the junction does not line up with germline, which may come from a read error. The CDR3, as DNA: TGTGCCAGCAACTTAGGAGAGGGGGCAGGGGGGGGCCAGCCCCAGCATTTT. Translated: CASNLGEGAGGGQPQHF. The chain carries TRBV7-8 and TRBJ1-5, with 7 bases lining up with TRBD1. This CDR3 spans 17 amino acids. Germline V CDR1 and CDR2: SGHVS, FQNEAQ.

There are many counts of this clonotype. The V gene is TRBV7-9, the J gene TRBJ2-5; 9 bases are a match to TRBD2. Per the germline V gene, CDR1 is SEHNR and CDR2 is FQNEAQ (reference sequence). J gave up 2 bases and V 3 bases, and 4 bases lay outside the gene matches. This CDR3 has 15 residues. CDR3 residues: CASSLGSGGQETQYF. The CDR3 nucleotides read TGTGCCAGCAGCTTGGGTAGCGGGGGTCAAGAGACCCAGTACTTC.

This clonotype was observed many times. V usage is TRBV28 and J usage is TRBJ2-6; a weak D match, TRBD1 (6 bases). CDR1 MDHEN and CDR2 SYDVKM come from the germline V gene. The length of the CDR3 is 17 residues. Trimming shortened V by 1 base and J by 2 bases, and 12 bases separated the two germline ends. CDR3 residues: CASSLSAGVPGANVLTF. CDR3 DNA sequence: TGTGCCAGCAGTTTATCGGCAGGGGTCCCTGGGGCCAACGTCCTGACTTTC.